The 17 T cell receptor beta chains below all came from one sample that was sequenced in a study of cytomegalovirus exposure and HLA in healthy donors. A multiplex PCR was run with 60 Vbeta primers and 13 Jbeta primers. Sequenced by immunoSEQ multiplex PCR; TCRdb stores in-frame clones only, minus some. Among fewer than 250,000 clones listed, approximately 86% were seen once. The sequenced sample was PBMCs. The receptor source for this set is a woman between 18 and 30 years old in good health and CMV-seronegative.

The gene calls are TRBV15 and TRBJ1-4, with D unresolved. In germline, CDR1 is LNHNV, CDR2 YYDKDF (reference sequence). The V end was cut by 1 base, the J end by 5 bases, with 14 bases between. The CDR3 totals 16 residues. The CDR3 spells CATSRGVLRQNEKLFF. The CDR3 nucleotides read TGTGCCACCAGCAGAGGCGTCCTCAGACAAAATGAAAAACTGTTTTTT.

This clone was seen a single time. This chain joins TRBV29-1 and TRBJ1-3, with D perhaps matching TRBD1 (5 bases). The CDR3 has 14 residues. Germline assignment: CDR1 SQVTM and CDR2 ANQGSEA. V dropped 4 bases and J dropped 3 bases, with 13 bases sitting between them. CDR3 sequence: CSVAGEDGGNTIYF. The CDR3 DNA reads TGCAGCGTTGCGGGGGAGGACGGTGGAAACACCATATATTTT.

This clone was detected once. The chain couples TRBV5-1 to TRBJ2-1, with 15 bases identical to TRBD2. The CDR3 is 16 residues long. CDR1 and CDR2 (germline): SGHRS, YFSETQ. The ends lost 3 bases at V and 9 bases at J; junction bases unmatched: 7. DNA for the CDR3: TGCGCCAGCAGCTCTCCCGGACTAGCGGGGGGGGTTGAGCAGTTCTTC. It translates to CASSSPGLAGGVEQFF.

The chain links TRBV13 to TRBJ1-3; D is ambiguous. In germline, CDR1 is PRHDT, CDR2 FYEKMQ (reference sequence). This CDR3 region has 16 residues. Trimming removed 0 bases at V and 0 bases at J, with 9 bases between. The chain's CDR3 is CASSLGEGYSGNTIYF. DNA of the CDR3: TGTGCCAGCAGCTTAGGGGAGGGATACTCTGGAAACACCATATATTTT.

In DNA form, the CDR3 reads TGTGCCAGCGAACAGGGATCCAATCAGCCCCAGCATTTT. Translating gives CASEQGSNQPQHF. The rearrangement links TRBV28 to TRBJ1-5, with D tentatively TRBD1 (6 bases). Per germline, CDR1 MDHEN and CDR2 SYDVKM. Trimming took off 8 bases at V and 3 bases at J, with 11 bases between the two ends. This CDR3 has 13 amino acids.

In its sample, this clone was seen a few times. The rearrangement joins TRBV30 to TRBJ1-4; D may be TRBD1 (5 bases). This CDR3 comprises 15 residues. Germline lookup yields CDR1 GTSNPN and CDR2 SVGIG (reference sequence). The V and J ends lost 2 bases and 7 bases respectively, with 17 bases between them. In DNA, the CDR3 is TGTGCCTGGAGTAGTCAAGGGGTGCAGGGTGAAAAACTGTTTTTT. Its translation: CAWSSQGVQGEKLFF.

The chain uses TRBV6-5 and TRBJ2-1; D may be TRBD1 (6 bases). The CDR3 length is 13 residues. Trimming removed 6 bases at V and 9 bases at J, with 15 bases between. Germline lookup yields CDR1 MNHEY and CDR2 SVGAGI. CDR3 sequence reads: CASRPQQGREQFF. In DNA form, the CDR3 reads TGTGCCAGCAGGCCCCAACAGGGACGTGAGCAGTTCTTC.

V gene TRBV19 combines with J gene TRBJ2-7, with 9 bases that match TRBD1. V shed 2 bases and J 2 bases; nucleotides not matched to a gene: 4. Germline loops: CDR1 LNHDA, CDR2 SQIVND (reference sequence). There are 15 residues in the CDR3. The CDR3 region is CASSIKGTGTYEQYF. CDR3 in DNA: TGTGCCAGTAGTATAAAAGGGACAGGGACCTACGAGCAGTACTTC.

The CDR3 nucleotides read TGTGCCAGCAGGGGTGGGGCGGATAGCACAGATACGCAGTATTTT. It yields the protein CASRGGADSTDTQYF. The chain uses TRBV28 and TRBJ2-3; D possibly corresponds to TRBD1 (5 bases). The germline V gene has CDR1 MDHEN and CDR2 SYDVKM. V gave up 6 bases and J gave up 0 bases, with 13 bases separating them. This CDR3 spans 15 amino acids.

V and J are TRBV7-2 and TRBJ2-7; 7 bases match TRBD1. J lost 4 bases, V lost 5 bases, and 11 bases had no gene match. This CDR3 is built from 15 residues. CDR1 is SGHTA, CDR2 FQGNSA, per germline. The CDR3 bases are TGTGCCAGCAGCCGAACTGGACAGGCAAAATACGAGCAGTACTTC. This sequence encodes CASSRTGQAKYEQYF.

In this sample, this clone turned up a few times. V usage is TRBV2 and J usage is TRBJ1-1, with TRBD1 as a possible D gene (6 bases). The V and J ends lost 6 bases and 6 bases respectively, with 11 bases between them. This CDR3 spans 12 amino acids. The germline gives CDR1 SNHLY, CDR2 FYNNEI. Here the CDR3 reads CASRSGVAEAFF. Written as DNA, the CDR3 is TGTGCCAGCAGATCAGGGGTGGCTGAAGCTTTCTTT.

The chain couples TRBV18 to TRBJ2-5, with TRBD1 identical over 7 bases. Trimming cost V 2 bases and J 4 bases; bases outside gene matches: 4. From germline, CDR1 is KGHSH and CDR2 LQKENI. This CDR3 region has 14 residues. CDR3 sequence reads: CASSPSPGGETQYF. As DNA, the CDR3 is TGTGCCAGCTCACCAAGTCCAGGGGGAGAGACCCAGTACTTC.

The rearrangement uses TRBV6-5 and TRBJ1-6; D call uncertain. Germline V gene lookup returns CDR1 MNHEY and CDR2 SVGAGI. The germline V and J ends were trimmed by 4 bases and 10 bases, with 20 bases remaining between them. The CDR3 length is 16 residues. The CDR3 protein is CASSSPVGVIWSPLHF. The CDR3 region has the DNA TGTGCCAGCAGTTCCCCGGTCGGTGTGATTTGGTCACCCCTCCACTTT.

This rearrangement joins TRBV5-4 to TRBJ1-2, with a tentative D call TRBD1 (5 bases). The CDR3 extends over 16 amino acids. Germline V gene sequence: CDR1 SGHNT, CDR2 YYREEE (reference sequence). With 4 bases removed from V and 8 bases from J, the gap between germline ends came to 24 bases. The CDR3 loop reads CASSPFGSGALDGYTF. The CDR3 DNA is TGTGCCAGCAGCCCGTTTGGGAGCGGGGCATTAGACGGCTACACCTTC.

This chain links TRBV6-1 with TRBJ2-3, with 9 bases aligning to TRBD2. The CDR3 extends over 18 amino acids. V dropped 1 base and J dropped 2; count of bases not matched to a gene: 10. Germline V lookup: CDR1 MNHNS, CDR2 SASEGT. The CDR3 here is CASSEDPATSGFTDTQYF. The CDR3 bases are TGTGCCAGCAGTGAAGATCCCGCAACTAGCGGGTTCACAGATACGCAGTATTTT.

This chain uses TRBV10-2 with TRBJ2-5, with D possibly matching TRBD1 (6 bases). CDR1 is WSHSY and CDR2 is SAAADI in the germline V gene. V was shortened by 5 bases and J by 5 bases, with 12 bases between the two germline ends. The CDR3 covers 13 residues. The DNA for the CDR3 is TGCGCCAGCAGTCAGAGTCAGGGGGAGACCCAGTACTTC. It yields the protein CASSQSQGETQYF.

The V call is TRBV6-5, the J call TRBJ2-4, with TRBD2 identical over 9 bases. The germline gives CDR1 MNHEY, CDR2 SVGAGI. J gave up 1 base and V 4 bases, and 5 bases lay outside the gene matches. The CDR3 length is 16 residues. CDR3 protein: CASSSGGRAAKNIQYF. The DNA for the CDR3 is TGTGCCAGCAGTTCGGGCGGGAGGGCGGCCAAAAACATTCAGTACTTC.